The TCR beta chain described here comes from a study of control samples from healthy donors and cancer patients. Data came from immunoSEQ multiplex PCR; TCRdb stores just in-frame clones and leaves some out. The sample has about 120,000 clones, about 93% seen once; the top ten hold about 2.6%. The CDR3 has 13 residues. After removal of 6 bases from V and 4 bases from J, the junction contained 4 bases not matched to a gene. The germline gives CDR1 SGHTA, CDR2 FQGTGA. This clonotype was sampled from a man aged 25-40 years in good health. Sequencing used blood. J is TRBJ2-5 and V is TRBV7-3; 8 nucleotides match TRBD2. The CDR3 region has the DNA TGTGCCAGCAGTCCGGGGGGGGGAGAGACCCAGTACTTC. The encoded protein is CASSPGGGETQYF.